Listed below are T cell receptor beta chains from one sample, sequenced in a study of human T cells and chemical hapten exposure. TCRdb reprocessed the RACE reads via MiXCR and lists one record per CDR3 protein. The table has 35,000 to 40,000 distinct CDR3 sequences, less than 15% seen once. Source: whole blood, taken in connection with sensitization to the hapten diphenylcyclopropenone (DPC). The origin of the receptors is a woman aged 40 to 50 with alopecia areata. Some clones in this sample may be carry-over from other donors' samples. Each CDR3 is given with its conserved first and last residue. D genes are given only for firm matches. Expanded clones are given a class, and other clones once, few, many or no size at all.

clone_size j_call cdr3_length v_call d_call cdr3_nt cdr3_aa
few TRBJ2-7 11 TRBV28 - TGTGCCAGCAGTGTCTCCTACGAGCAGTACTTC CASSVSYEQYF
many TRBJ2-7 14 TRBV7-2 TRBD2 TGTGCCAGCAGCCTGGGACTAGCGGGCTACGAGCAGTACTTC CASSLGLAGYEQYF
many TRBJ2-7 13 TRBV6-2/TRBV6-3 TRBD1 TGTGCCAGCCGCCGGACAGGGGCGGACGAGCAGTACTTC CASRRTGADEQYF
many TRBJ2-7 13 TRBV9 - TGTGCCAGCAGCGTTGCGCCCTCCTACGAGCAGTACTTC CASSVAPSYEQYF
few TRBJ2-1 15 TRBV27 - TGTGCCAGCAGTACCCTGGCGGAGCGGGTCGATGAGCAGTTCTTC CASSTLAERVDEQFF
few TRBJ2-7 15 TRBV5-1 TRBD2 TGCGCCAGCGGGGAGGCGGGGGGAAGCTCCTACGAGCAGTACTTC CASGEAGGSSYEQYF
few TRBJ2-6 15 TRBV5-1 TRBD2 TGCGCCAGCCAACGGGAGGGGACTGGGGCCAACGTCCTGACTTTC CASQREGTGANVLTF
- TRBJ2-5 16 TRBV28 - TGTGCCAGCAGTCCCTGGCCCCGACAGGCCCAAGAGACCCAGTACTTC CASSPWPRQAQETQYF
many TRBJ2-5 13 TRBV11-2 - TGTGCCAGCAGCCGACAGGTTGGGGAGACCCAGTACTTC CASSRQVGETQYF
many TRBJ1-4 15 TRBV29-1 - TGCAGCACTCAGAACTTTTTTGGCTCTAATGAAAAACTGTTTTTT CSTQNFFGSNEKLFF
many TRBJ2-3 15 TRBV19 - TGTGCCAGTACCAAATCCCTACACCACTCAGATACGCAGTATTTT CASTKSLHHSDTQYF
few TRBJ1-6 13 TRBV20-1 - TGCAGTGCTAGTTACAGAGATAATTCACCCCTCCACTTT CSASYRDNSPLHF
many TRBJ1-2 11 TRBV29-1 - TGCAGCGCCCTAGAGGTAACTGGCTACACCTTC CSALEVTGYTF
many TRBJ2-7 13 TRBV10-3 - TGTGCCATCAGGGGGACTGAAGGCTACGAGCAGTACTTC CAIRGTEGYEQYF
many TRBJ2-5 13 TRBV5-1 - TGCGCCAGCAGCTTGGGCAGTCAAGAGACCCAGTACTTC CASSLGSQETQYF
many TRBJ2-7 19 TRBV21-1 - TGTGCCAGCAGCAAATCCATGACCCCTTTGTGGGACGGATCCTACGAGCAGTACTTC CASSKSMTPLWDGSYEQYF
few TRBJ2-2 13 TRBV7-2 - TGTGCCAGCAGCTCCTACTCCACCGGGGAGCTGTTTTTT CASSSYSTGELFF
many TRBJ2-2 16 TRBV7-8 - TGTGCCAGCAGCTTAGCGATGGTATCCGACACCGGGGAGCTGTTTTTT CASSLAMVSDTGELFF
many TRBJ1-1 12 TRBV29-1 - TGCAGCGCGGACCTTCTGCGGACTGAAGCTTTCTTT CSADLLRTEAFF
many TRBJ1-5 12 TRBV20-1 - TGCAGTGCTCGAGATAGCAATCAGCCCCAGCATTTT CSARDSNQPQHF
- TRBJ2-7 14 TRBV20-1 TRBD1 TGCAGTGCTCCACATGGGACAGGGCTCGGTGAGCAGTACTTC CSAPHGTGLGEQYF
many TRBJ2-1 14 TRBV19 - TGTGCCAGTAGTATTCAAGGCGGCGGCGGGGAGCAGTTCTTC CASSIQGGGGEQFF
many TRBJ2-1 15 TRBV11-3 TRBD2 TGTGCCAGCACCACGGATAGCGGGAACTACAATGAGCAGTTCTTC CASTTDSGNYNEQFF
many TRBJ2-2 14 TRBV20-1 - TGCAGTGCCTCCCGCCAGTACGGCACCGGGGAGCTGTTTTTT CSASRQYGTGELFF
many TRBJ2-7 15 TRBV29-1 TRBD2 TGCAGCGTTTCAAATAGCGGCGGGAGGGCCTCTCCGCAGTACTTC CSVSNSGGRASPQYF
many TRBJ1-4 15 TRBV30 TRBD1 TGTGCCTGGAGTTTGACAGGGACGGCTAATAAAAAACTGTTTTTT CAWSLTGTANKKLFF
few TRBJ2-5 10 TRBV29-1 - TGCAGCGCGACAGTCGGGACCCAGTACTTC CSATVGTQYF
many TRBJ2-2 15 TRBV9 - TGTGCCAGCAGCGCCGGTCACGCGAACACCGGGGAGCTGTTTTTT CASSAGHANTGELFF
many TRBJ1-3 14 TRBV19 TRBD1 TGTGCCAGTAGTCCGACAGGGTCTGGAAACACCATATATTTT CASSPTGSGNTIYF
many TRBJ2-1 14 TRBV7-2 - TGTGCCAGCAGCTTAGCGGGGCTGGGAGGGGGGCAGTTCTTC CASSLAGLGGGQFF
- TRBJ2-2 17 TRBV7-7 TRBD2 TGTGCCAGCAGCTTAGGACTAGCGGGAGGGCGACCCGGGGAGCTGTTTTTT CASSLGLAGGRPGELFF
many TRBJ2-5 13 TRBV7-9 TRBD2 TGTGCCAGCAGCCCCGGACTAGAAGAGACCCAGTACTTC CASSPGLEETQYF
- TRBJ1-1 12 TRBV3-1 - TGTGACAGCAGCCTACAGGGATTTGAAGCTTTCTTT CDSSLQGFEAFF
many TRBJ1-6 17 TRBV7-2 - TGTGCCAGCAGCGTAGACAGACAGAGCTCCTATAATTCACCCCTCCACTTT CASSVDRQSSYNSPLHF
many TRBJ1-5 14 TRBV7-9 - TGTGCCAGCAGCTTAGTAGGAAACAATCAGCCCCAGCATTTT CASSLVGNNQPQHF
- TRBJ2-2 13 TRBV6-2/TRBV6-3 - TGTGCCAGCAGTTACCTTTTCACCGGGGAGCTGTTTTTT CASSYLFTGELFF
- TRBJ2-2 13 TRBV29-1 - TGCAGCGTAAAACAGGGCCAAGCCGGGGAGCTGTTTTTT CSVKQGQAGELFF
- TRBJ2-3 12 TRBV6-2/TRBV6-3 - TGTGCCAGCGGCCACTCCGCAGATACGCAGTATTTT CASGHSADTQYF
- TRBJ2-5 13 TRBV6-2/TRBV6-3 - TGTGCCAGCAGTTATCAGGGGCAAGAGACCCAGTACTTC CASSYQGQETQYF
once TRBJ1-1 16 TRBV9 - TGTGCCAGCAGCGGGAGCCGGATAGGGACTTTGTCTGAAGCTTTCTTT CASSGSRIGTLSEAFF
many TRBJ2-5 12 TRBV20-1 - TGCAGTGCTCCGGGGTACCAAGAGACCCAGTACTTC CSAPGYQETQYF
many TRBJ1-5 14 TRBV2 - TGTGCCAGCAGTGAAGGTTTGGGCGTCCAGCCCCAGCATTTT CASSEGLGVQPQHF
- TRBJ1-1 15 TRBV4-3 - TGCGCCAGCAGCCAAGATCGGGGCCTGAACACTGAAGCTTTCTTT CASSQDRGLNTEAFF
many TRBJ2-3 16 TRBV28 TRBD2 TGTGCCAGCAGTCCCCAGACTAGCGGGACCACAGATACGCAGTATTTT CASSPQTSGTTDTQYF
- TRBJ2-7 14 TRBV28 - TGTGCCAGCAGTTTAGGGAGGCCCCCTGGCGAGCAGTACTTC CASSLGRPPGEQYF
many TRBJ1-2 14 TRBV29-1 - TGCAGCGTTGTAGAATCTACTACTAACTATGGCTACACCTTC CSVVESTTNYGYTF
many TRBJ2-3 16 TRBV20-1 TRBD2 TGCAGTGCTAGCCCCGTAGCGGGAGCTGGAACAGATACGCAGTATTTT CSASPVAGAGTDTQYF
few TRBJ2-3 14 TRBV5-1 - TGCGCCAGCAACCAGGAGGGGGCCACAGATACGCAGTATTTT CASNQEGATDTQYF
- TRBJ1-5 14 TRBV28 - TGTGCTACCCATTGGGGTACTAGCAATCAGCCCCAGCATTTT CATHWGTSNQPQHF
many TRBJ2-5 14 TRBV20-1 - TGCAGTGCTAGATTCATAGCGGCCCAAGAGACCCAGTACTTC CSARFIAAQETQYF
- TRBJ2-7 15 TRBV20-1 - TGCAGTGCTAGAGATGGAGGCAGGGGCTCCTACGAGCAGTACTTC CSARDGGRGSYEQYF
many TRBJ1-2 14 TRBV23-1 - TGCGCCAGCAGTCAATCGGCAGGGTCCTATGGCTACACCTTC CASSQSAGSYGYTF
- TRBJ1-2 12 TRBV29-1 - TGCAGCGTACTAACAGGGAACTATGGCTACACCTTC CSVLTGNYGYTF
few TRBJ2-4 11 TRBV30 - TGTGCCGGGAGGACGGGTAACATTCAGTACTTC CAGRTGNIQYF
many TRBJ1-5 17 TRBV6-6 - TGTGCCAGCAGTTCCGCCACAGGGATCGGTAGCAATCAGCCCCAGCATTTT CASSSATGIGSNQPQHF
few TRBJ2-5 11 TRBV29-1 - TGCAGCGTTGGGGGGGTTGAGACCCAGTACTTC CSVGGVETQYF
many TRBJ2-3 15 TRBV5-4 - TGTGCCAGCAGCTTGGGGGGGACGGGACAAAATACGCAGTATTTT CASSLGGTGQNTQYF
few TRBJ2-1 16 TRBV7-2 TRBD2 TGCGCCAGCAGCAGTCAGCGCCTAGCGGGGGCAAATGAGCAGTTCTTC CASSSQRLAGANEQFF
few TRBJ2-7 15 TRBV25-1 TRBD1 TGTGCCAGCAGTCCCCAAGGGACAGCGTCCTACGAGCAGTACTTC CASSPQGTASYEQYF